These T cell receptor beta chains were read from a single sample in a study of beta chain features in type 1 diabetes. Profiling relied on immunoSEQ multiplex PCR, and the TCRdb table lists in-frame clones only, not all of them. The sample lists 100,000 to 150,000 clones; roughly 17% were seen once. The sequencing input was central memory CD4+ T cells from blood. The receptors stem from a man aged 25 to 40 with type 1 diabetes. Both conserved end residues are part of each CDR3. D genes are given only for firm matches. A clone size is listed for some rows: how often the clone was seen (once, few, many), or a class if it is expanded.

J gene,clone size,V gene,CDR3 length,D gene,CDR3 protein,CDR3 DNA
TRBJ1-6,.,TRBV9,14,.,CASSVDSYNSPLHF,TGTGCCAGCAGCGTAGACAGCTATAATTCACCCCTCCACTTT
TRBJ2-3,many,TRBV25-1,14,.,CASTVSRGADTQYF,TGTGCCAGCACCGTCTCCCGGGGCGCAGATACGCAGTATTTT
TRBJ1-4,.,TRBV7-6,13,TRBD1,CASSLTGNEKLFF,TGTGCCAGCAGCTTGACAGGGAATGAAAAACTGTTTTTT
TRBJ2-3,.,TRBV5-4,17,TRBD2,CASSPQGGRASTDTQYF,TGTGCCAGCAGCCCCCAGGGCGGGAGAGCTAGCACAGATACGCAGTATTTT
TRBJ1-2,.,TRBV4-2,11,.,CASSLYAGYTF,TGTGCCAGCAGCCTCTACGCCGGCTACACCTTC
TRBJ2-1,many,TRBV7-6,20,.,CASSLAFFLGGKSSYNEQFF,TGTGCCAGCAGCTTGGCTTTCTTTTTAGGGGGAAAGAGCTCCTACAATGAGCAGTTCTTC
TRBJ1-4,few,TRBV10-2,16,.,CASSDMSAGFNEKLFF,TGCGCCAGCAGTGATATGTCGGCTGGATTTAATGAAAAACTGTTTTTT
TRBJ2-3,few,TRBV7-9,14,.,CASSLGTSTDTQYF,TGTGCCAGCAGCTTAGGGACTAGCACAGATACGCAGTATTTT
TRBJ2-3,few,TRBV7-9,15,.,CASSRNGQSTDTQYF,TGTGCCAGCAGCCGAAACGGACAGAGCACAGATACGCAGTATTTT
TRBJ1-2,.,TRBV11-1,14,.,CASSLSGTNYGYTF,TGTGCCAGCAGCTTATCAGGGACTAACTATGGCTACACCTTC
TRBJ2-3,.,TRBV4-3,15,.,CASSQTSQGGDTQYF,TGCGCCAGCAGCCAAACATCCCAAGGGGGAGATACGCAGTATTTT
TRBJ2-7,few,TRBV7-2,17,TRBD1,CASSFSSGTGSSYEQYF,TGTGCCAGCAGTTTTTCCTCCGGGACAGGTAGTTCCTACGAGCAGTACTTC
TRBJ2-3,.,TRBV7-2,16,.,CASSPRTPSGADTQYF,TGTGCCAGCAGCCCCCGGACCCCATCGGGGGCAGATACGCAGTATTTT
TRBJ2-5,many,TRBV9,16,.,CASRRLAGANQETQYF,TGTGCCAGCAGGCGGCTGGCGGGGGCCAACCAAGAGACCCAGTACTTC
TRBJ1-2,few,TRBV10-3,16,TRBD1,CAISDSRGVGFYGYTF,TGTGCCATCAGTGACTCCAGGGGGGTTGGGTTTTATGGCTACACCTTC
TRBJ2-3,.,TRBV5-1,16,TRBD2,CASSSAWDLAVDTQYF,TGCGCCAGCAGCTCCGCCTGGGACCTAGCGGTAGATACGCAGTATTTT
TRBJ1-6,.,TRBV4-3,14,.,CASSQDNQNSPLHF,TGCGCCAGCAGCCAAGATAACCAGAATTCACCCCTCCACTTT
TRBJ2-2,few,TRBV11-2,12,.,CASSPPGGELFF,TGTGCCAGCAGCCCCCCGGGAGGGGAGCTGTTTTTT
TRBJ1-1,.,TRBV10-3,15,.,CAISGRETMNTEAFF,TGTGCCATCAGTGGTCGGGAAACCATGAACACTGAAGCTTTCTTT
TRBJ2-1,.,TRBV7-2,16,.,CASSLEGSSGYNEQFF,TGTGCCAGCAGCTTAGAGGGGTCTAGTGGGTACAATGAGCAGTTCTTC
TRBJ1-2,many,TRBV29-1,11,.,CSVEANYGYTF,TGCAGCGTTGAAGCCAACTATGGCTACACCTTC
TRBJ2-7,few,TRBV15,14,.,CATSGTLGLYEQYF,TGTGCCACCAGCGGGACCCTGGGGCTCTACGAGCAGTACTTC
TRBJ2-5,many,TRBV6-5,14,.,CASSYSRFQETQYF,TGTGCCAGCAGTTACAGTCGTTTTCAAGAGACCCAGTACTTC
TRBJ2-3,.,TRBV7-8,14,TRBD1,CASSARTGGNTQYF,TGTGCCAGCAGCGCTAGGACAGGGGGGAATACGCAGTATTTT
TRBJ2-1,few,TRBV19,14,.,CASSISHSALGKFF,TGTGCCAGTAGTATAAGTCACAGTGCCTTGGGAAAGTTCTTC
TRBJ1-3,.,TRBV5-1,14,.,CASSGGQTEDTIYF,TGCGCCAGCAGCGGGGGACAAACGGAGGACACCATATATTTT
TRBJ1-5,.,TRBV6-4,14,.,CASSMLAGGQPQHF,TGTGCCAGCAGTATGCTGGCAGGCGGGCAGCCCCAGCATTTT
TRBJ1-2,few,TRBV30,15,.,CAWSVHNGVGYGYTF,TGTGCCTGGAGTGTACATAATGGGGTTGGGTATGGCTACACCTTC